This T cell receptor beta chain stems from a study of T cells in pancreatic ductal adenocarcinoma (TCRdb year 2017). Describing the broader study: The work assessed suppressive cells as well as CD8+ T cells infiltrating resected pancreatic ductal adenocarcinoma, measuring their numbers, locations, and properties, in order to shed light on the adaptive T-cell response that occurs naturally.

This clone has only one observation. Its antigen is currently not known. The sample holds no much larger clone one base away, and base qualities are not on file. V is pared back by 1 base and J by 7 bases, with 11 bases lying between the germline termini. Measured from the cysteine to the phenylalanine, the CDR3 is 14 residues long. CDR3 DNA only is kept here, 42 bases in frame from base 1. The germline V gene (reference sequence) yields SEHNR for CDR1 and FQNEAQ for CDR2. TCR beta CDR3 regions were amplified from genomic DNA using the immunoSEQ hsTCRB kit. An Illumina HiSeq system was used to carry out high-throughput TRB CDR3 sequencing. In the authors' own workflow: Sequencing reads were analyzed with the immunoSEQ software, and nonproductive sequences with premature stops or frame-shifts were excluded. Repertoire clonality was computed as one minus Shannon entropy normalized by log2 of the number of unique productive sequences. TCRdb provides this immuneACCESS table in a form limited to in-frame rearrangements. Some clones are lacking; in checked studies, under half of them reflect an unresolved V gene, and why the rest are absent is not known. V and J calls and clone size are as listed in that table; D and trimming were resolved from the DNA. This sample lists 31,000 or so clones; approximately 92% were detected once. The ten largest clones represent about 2% of the sample.

Selected pancreatic ductal adenocarcinoma patients had undergone surgery without neoadjuvant therapy. Peripheral blood was collected in heparin tubes, and PBMCs were then isolated from the blood with a histopaque density gradient and cryopreserved in about 9.7% DMSO. Genomic DNA was extracted from roughly seven PBMC and some ten flash-frozen tumor specimens using the DNeasy Blood and Tissue Kit with Proteinase K and RNase treatment. General findings and caveats noted by the study authors: T-cell clonality showed no significant difference between tumor and blood, with a mean clonality of about 0.11 in tumors and 0.072 in blood. Tumor versus blood clonality comparisons may be biased because tumors are enriched in CD45RO+ effector rather than naive T cells, biasing toward lower diversity. More total productive templates and 6 to 9.5-fold more unique clonotypes were found in blood samples than in tumor samples. Since most people with pancreatic cancer show up with disease that cannot be operated on, the resected cohort was biased toward the minority who had early-stage disease.

This sequence was found in a human donor with pancreatic ductal adenocarcinoma. The sample was PBMCs. The chain employs TRBV7-9 and TRBJ1-3, with the D gene not clear enough to name. In nucleotides, the sequence is TGTGCCAGCAGCTTAGTGCAGGTTGGGAACACCATATATTTT. Protein translation: CASSLVQVGNTIYF.